This T cell receptor beta chain is from a study of blood T cell repertoires in COVID-19. Study overall: Specimens from acute and convalescent COVID-19 originated in the United States, Italy and Spain. Sample material is recorded as cDNA or gDNA derived from T cells, B-cell-depleted T cells, or PBMCs.

Data came from immunoSEQ multiplex PCR; TCRdb stores just in-frame clones and leaves some out. There are 95,000 to 150,000 clones in the sample; 82% occur only once, and about 5% lies in the top ten. The CDR3 totals 13 residues. V gave up 4 bases and J gave up 6 bases; unmatched junction bases: 4. Per germline, CDR1 LNHDA and CDR2 SQIVND (reference sequence). The sequenced sample consisted of peripheral blood. This receptor was obtained from a woman between 70 and 85 years old with acute or convalescent COVID-19. The rearrangement links TRBV19 to TRBJ1-2, with 8 bases that match TRBD1. CDR3: CASSTQGAHGYTF. The CDR3 DNA reads as TGTGCCAGTAGTACCCAGGGGGCACATGGCTACACCTTC.